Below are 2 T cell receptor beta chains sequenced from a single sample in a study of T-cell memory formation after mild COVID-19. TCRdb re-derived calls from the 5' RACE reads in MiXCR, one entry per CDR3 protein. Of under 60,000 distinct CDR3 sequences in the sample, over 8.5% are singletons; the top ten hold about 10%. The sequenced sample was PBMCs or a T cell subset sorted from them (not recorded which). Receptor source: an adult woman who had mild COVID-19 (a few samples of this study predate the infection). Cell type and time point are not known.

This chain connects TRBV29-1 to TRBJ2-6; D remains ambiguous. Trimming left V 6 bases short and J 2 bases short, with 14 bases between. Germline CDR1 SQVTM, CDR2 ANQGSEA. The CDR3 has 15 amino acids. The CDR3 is CSVQQHKTGANVLTF. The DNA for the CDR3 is TGCAGCGTCCAACAACACAAAACTGGGGCCAACGTCCTGACTTTC.

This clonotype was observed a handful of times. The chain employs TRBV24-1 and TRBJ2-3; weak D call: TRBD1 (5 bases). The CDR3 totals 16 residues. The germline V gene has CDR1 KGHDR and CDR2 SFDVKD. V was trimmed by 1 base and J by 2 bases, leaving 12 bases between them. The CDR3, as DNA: TGTGCCACCAGTGATTTCTCCAGGGCGAACACAGATACGCAGTATTTT. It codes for CATSDFSRANTDTQYF.